The clone carrying this T cell receptor beta chain was seen more than once but under ten times. Its antigen is unknown. V shed 6 bases, J shed 6 bases, and the junction held 8 bases outside the gene matches. The length of the CDR3 is 15 residues. Germline V gives CDR1 SGHTA, CDR2 FQGNSA. This sample was taken from a study of T-cell reconstitution after alpha-beta-depleted transplantation in children. Study-level findings and limits: At the one-year point after transplant, T-cell counts and TCRbeta diversity were found to come mostly from T cells that had been newly produced. Alpha-beta T cells present about two months after transplant were reported to originate from several hundred expanded graft clones. The origin of high day-60 TCRbeta diversity in some patients lay in surviving recipient T cells and thymic progenitors.

A TCRbeta library incorporating unique molecular identifiers was prepared. TCRdb reprocessed the PCR reads with MiXCR, giving one entry per CDR3 protein. The table shows about 460,000 distinct CDR3 sequences, with approximately 10% occurring only once. This chain joins TRBV7-2 and TRBJ2-1; TRBD2 matches 10 bases. The TCR comes from a female patient aged 2-10 years who had a stem cell transplant for aplastic anemia, so the T cells may come from the graft donor. Source: PBMCs, mostly from graft donor cells, taken 180 days after TCRalphabeta/CD19-depleted stem cell transplant. Written as DNA, the CDR3 is TGTGCCAGCAGTTCTAAAACTAGCGGGGCCAATGAGCAGTTCTTC. This codes for CASSSKTSGANEQFF.